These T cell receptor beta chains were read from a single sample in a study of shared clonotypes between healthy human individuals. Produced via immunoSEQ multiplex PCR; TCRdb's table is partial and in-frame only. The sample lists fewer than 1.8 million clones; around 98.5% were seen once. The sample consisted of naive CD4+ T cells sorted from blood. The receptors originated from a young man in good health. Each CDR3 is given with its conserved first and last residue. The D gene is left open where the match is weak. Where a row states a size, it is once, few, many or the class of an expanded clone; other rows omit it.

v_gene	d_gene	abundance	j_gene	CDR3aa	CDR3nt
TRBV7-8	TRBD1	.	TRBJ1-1	CASSLTGRAFF	TGTGCCAGCAGCTTGACAGGGAGAGCTTTCTTT
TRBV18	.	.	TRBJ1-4	CASSSESRMLEKLFF	TGTGCCAGCTCGTCCGAGAGTCGAATGTTGGAAAAACTGTTTTTT
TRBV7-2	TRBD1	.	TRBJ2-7	CASSLGGTGAYEQYF	TGTGCCAGCAGCTTAGGGGGGACAGGGGCTTACGAGCAGTACTTC
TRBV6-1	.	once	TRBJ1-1	CASSWVQMNTEAFF	TGTGCCAGCAGTTGGGTACAAATGAACACTGAAGCTTTCTTT
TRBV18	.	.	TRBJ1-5	CASSPPNSDQPQHF	TGTGCCAGCTCACCACCGAACTCCGATCAGCCCCAGCATTTT
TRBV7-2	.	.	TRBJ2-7	CASSLVRERTYEQYF	TGTGCCAGCAGCCTCGTAAGGGAGCGTACCTACGAGCAGTACTTC
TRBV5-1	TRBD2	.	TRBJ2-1	CASSSGSRFNEQFF	TGCGCCAGTTCGAGCGGGAGTCGCTTCAATGAGCAGTTCTTC
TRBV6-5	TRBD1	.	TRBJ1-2	CASSQKDRVHNGYTF	TGTGCCAGCAGTCAAAAGGACAGGGTTCATAATGGCTACACCTTC
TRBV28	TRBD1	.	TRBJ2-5	CASSSDRGLEYF	TGTGCCAGCAGTTCGGACAGGGGTTTGGAGTACTTC
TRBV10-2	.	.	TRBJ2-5	CASSESTGLETQYF	TGCGCCAGCAGTGAGTCTACAGGGTTAGAGACCCAGTACTTC
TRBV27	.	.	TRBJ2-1	CASRSPLRDRNNEQFF	TGTGCCAGCCGATCCCCTTTGCGGGATAGGAACAATGAGCAGTTCTTC
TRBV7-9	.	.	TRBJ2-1	CASSFQAGPYNEQFF	TGTGCCAGCAGCTTTCAGGCGGGACCTTACAATGAGCAGTTCTTC
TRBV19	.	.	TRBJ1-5	CASTKSGQPQHF	TGTGCCAGTACCAAGTCTGGACAGCCCCAGCATTTT
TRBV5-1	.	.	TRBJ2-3	CASSLAQDTQYF	TGCGCCAGCAGCTTGGCCCAGGATACGCAGTATTTT
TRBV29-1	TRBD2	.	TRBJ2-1	CSVDAGGSPREQFF	TGCAGCGTGGACGCTGGCGGGAGCCCGCGAGAGCAGTTCTTC
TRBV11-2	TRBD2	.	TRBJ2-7	CASSLLGLAGTLGEQYF	TGTGCCAGCAGCTTACTGGGACTAGCGGGGACCCTGGGCGAGCAGTACTTC